These 30 T cell receptor beta chains share one sample of origin, sequenced in a study of shared T cell receptors in the human thymus. Here immunoSEQ multiplex PCR was the method, and the copy in TCRdb shows in-frame clones only, minus some. The sample yields over 350,000 clones, around 95% seen once. Input material: thymocytes. The source of these receptors is a human donor.

This chain uses TRBV6-1 with TRBJ1-1, with 8 nucleotides matching TRBD1. V lost 2 bases to trimming and J lost 4 bases; unmatched junction nucleotides: 6. Germline-derived CDR1 and CDR2 are MNHNS and SASEGT. The CDR3 contains 15 residues. CDR3 bases: TGTGCCAGCAGTGAAATGGCAGGGGGCTGCACTGAAGCTTTCTTT. The encoded protein is CASSEMAGGCTEAFF.

This clone was recorded only once. This chain uses TRBV5-6 with TRBJ1-4; D is unresolved. The V end lost 4 bases, the J end lost 5 bases, and 18 bases lay between the germline ends. This CDR3 has 16 residues. Germline values: CDR1 SGHDT, CDR2 YYEEEE. Here the CDR3 reads CASSLNWALGNEKLFF. The DNA for the CDR3 is TGTGCCAGCAGCCTGAACTGGGCCCTTGGAAATGAAAAACTGTTTTTT.

This chain uses TRBV6-1 with TRBJ2-7, with D perhaps given as TRBD1 or TRBD2 (5 bases each). V lost 3 bases, J lost 2 bases, and 11 bases lay in between. The CDR3 spans 14 residues. Germline CDR1 reads MNHNS; CDR2 reads SASEGT. CDR3 protein: CASSDLGRPYEQYF. CDR3 DNA: TGTGCCAGCAGTGATTTGGGACGACCCTACGAGCAGTACTTC.

This chain links TRBV7-3 with TRBJ2-3, with TRBD2 matching over 14 bases. The junction had 3 bases not matched to a gene; V was cut back by 6 bases and J by 4 bases. The CDR3 contains 15 residues. The germline V gene encodes CDR1 SGHTA and CDR2 FQGTGA. The CDR3 loop is CASRRTSGRSDTQYF. In DNA, the CDR3 is TGTGCCAGCAGACGGACTAGCGGGAGGTCAGATACGCAGTATTTT. The full variable domain, in which reference TRBV7-3 and TRBJ2-3 provide the parts outside the CDR3, is GAGVSQTPSNKVTEKGKYVELRCDPISGHTALYWYRQSLGQGPEFLIYFQGTGAADDSGLPNDRFFAVRPEGSVSTLKIQRTERGDSAVYLCASRRTSGRSDTQYFGPGTRLTVL.

The chain combines TRBV6-6 with TRBJ2-1; a possible D gene is TRBD1 (6 bases). Germline V gene data show CDR1 as MNHNY and CDR2 as SVGAGI (reference sequence). This CDR3 comprises 15 residues. Trimming removed 3 bases at V and 5 bases at J, with 14 bases between. CDR3 region: CASSYVQGLNNEQFF. Here the CDR3 DNA reads TGTGCCAGCAGTTATGTACAGGGATTGAACAATGAGCAGTTCTTC.

The chain combines TRBV19 with TRBJ1-2, with D perhaps matching TRBD1 (5 bases). Germline V gene lookup returns CDR1 LNHDA and CDR2 SQIVND (reference sequence). V was shortened by 3 bases and J by 10 bases, with 9 bases between the two germline ends. The CDR3 runs 11 residues. The CDR3 protein is CASSMGQIYTF. The CDR3 DNA follows: TGTGCCAGTAGTATGGGGCAGATCTACACCTTC.

The rearrangement joins TRBV27 to TRBJ1-1; a weak D match, TRBD1 (6 bases). V lost 0 bases and J lost 5, with 13 bases in between. This CDR3 spans 15 amino acids. Germline loops: CDR1 MNHEY, CDR2 SMNVEV (reference sequence). In DNA, the CDR3 is TGTGCCAGCAGTTTATCAGCAGGGAGGGGGACTGAAGCTTTCTTT. This sequence encodes CASSLSAGRGTEAFF.

This chain joins TRBV7-2 and TRBJ2-1, with D tentatively TRBD1 (6 bases). The CDR3 totals 13 residues. CDR1 and CDR2 (germline): SGHTA, FQGNSA. Between the trimmed V and J ends, which lost 6 bases and 8 bases, there was a span of 14 bases. CDR3 amino acids: CASRSKKGDEQFF. CDR3 bases: TGTGCCAGCAGATCAAAAAAGGGGGATGAGCAGTTCTTC.

Comment on this clone: This same CDR3 is encoded by further DNA sequences in the sample. The chain joins TRBV7-9 to TRBJ2-1; 7 nucleotides align to TRBD2. The CDR3 covers 14 residues. Germline V gives CDR1 SEHNR, CDR2 FQNEAQ (reference sequence). The ends lost 0 bases at V and 4 bases at J; junction bases unmatched: 0. The CDR3: CASSLAGGYNEQFF. CDR3 DNA sequence: TGTGCCAGCAGCTTAGCGGGGGGGTACAATGAGCAGTTCTTC.

The chain is built from TRBV30 and TRBJ1-1, with a tentative D call TRBD1 (6 bases). With 0 bases removed from V and 1 base from J, the gap between germline ends came to 15 bases. CDR1 GTSNPN and CDR2 SVGIG come from the germline V gene (reference sequence). The CDR3 extends over 16 amino acids. CDR3 sequence reads: CAWSVVGGHRNTEAFF. CDR3 in DNA: TGTGCCTGGAGTGTAGTTGGGGGGCATCGGAACACTGAAGCTTTCTTT. The variable domain in full, completed from reference TRBV30 and TRBJ1-1, reads SQTIHQWPATLVQPVGSPLSLECTVEGTSNPNLYWYRQAAGRGLQLLFYSVGIGQISSEVPQNLSASRPQDRQFILSSKKLLLSDSGFYLCAWSVVGGHRNTEAFFGQGTRLTVV.

The chain combines TRBV27 with TRBJ1-2; 9 bases agree with TRBD1. Trimming removed 2 bases from V and 8 bases from J; junction bases left unmatched: 6. There are 14 residues in the CDR3. Germline V CDR1 and CDR2: MNHEY, SMNVEV (reference sequence). CDR3 nucleotides: TGTGCCAGCAGTTTAGGGGGACAGGGAGGAGGCTACACCTTC. This codes for CASSLGGQGGGYTF.

The V and J genes are TRBV19 and TRBJ2-2, with D perhaps TRBD1 or TRBD2 (5 bases each). V was cut by 1 base and J by 1 base, with 10 bases left in between. Germline lookup yields CDR1 LNHDA and CDR2 SQIVND (reference sequence). This CDR3 contains 16 residues. CDR3 sequence: CASSIVGDRNTGELFF. CDR3 DNA sequence: TGTGCCAGTAGTATAGTGGGGGACCGGAACACCGGGGAGCTGTTTTTT.

The chain joins TRBV4-3 to TRBJ2-1, with D perhaps given as TRBD1 or TRBD2 (6 bases each). Germline values: CDR1 LGHNA, CDR2 YSLEER. The CDR3 runs to 16 residues. V was clipped by 0 bases and J by 4 bases, with 13 bases between them. The CDR3 DNA sequence: TGCGCCAGCAGCCAAGAAGGCGTAGGGGGGTACAATGAGCAGTTCTTC. It codes for CASSQEGVGGYNEQFF.

The rearrangement joins TRBV7-9 to TRBJ2-3; TRBD2 aligns across 9 bases. V was pared by 5 bases and J by 2 bases, with 8 bases of the junction left unmatched. Germline CDR1 and CDR2: SEHNR and FQNEAQ (reference sequence). This CDR3 comprises 16 residues. The CDR3, as DNA: TGTGCCAGCAGCCAATCGACTAGCGGAGTCACAGATACGCAGTATTTT. Its translation: CASSQSTSGVTDTQYF.

V gene TRBV29-1 combines with J gene TRBJ1-4; a weak D match, TRBD1 (5 bases). CDR1 SQVTM and CDR2 ANQGSEA come from the germline V gene. CDR3 size: 14 residues. V lost 1 base, J lost 8 bases, and 14 bases lay in between. The CDR3 DNA reads as TGCAGCGTTGAAGGAGGCAGGGAAGGGGAAAAACTGTTTTTT. It yields the protein CSVEGGREGEKLFF.

The rearrangement uses TRBV4-2 and TRBJ2-1; 8 bases are a match to TRBD1. This CDR3 region has 16 residues. The trim removed 0 bases at V and 8 bases at J, leaving 9 bases unmatched. Germline V CDR1 and CDR2: LGHNA, YNFKEQ. CDR3 nucleotides: TGTGCCAGCAGCCAAGATGGAGCGGACAGGGTGCATGAGCAGTTCTTC. It translates to CASSQDGADRVHEQFF.

This clone was recorded only once. The V gene is TRBV5-4, the J gene TRBJ2-5, with 13 bases aligning to TRBD2. Germline loops: CDR1 SGHNT, CDR2 YYREEE (reference sequence). Germline trimming cut 4 bases from V and 3 bases from J; bases unmatched to any gene: 9. CDR3 length equals 17 residues. CDR3 DNA sequence: TGTGCCAGCAGCCCCACCTCCGGACTAGCGGGGGAAGAGACCCAGTACTTC. Translating gives CASSPTSGLAGEETQYF.

The gene calls are TRBV19 and TRBJ2-1; the D gene is possibly TRBD2 (5 bases). This CDR3 has 11 residues. The germline gives CDR1 LNHDA, CDR2 SQIVND (reference sequence). V lost 3 bases and J 16 bases, leaving 13 bases between the germline ends. The CDR3 sequence: CASSIRESIFF. DNA of the CDR3: TGTGCCAGTAGTATTAGGGAGTCCATCTTCTTC.

This chain links TRBV14 with TRBJ2-2, with TRBD1 as a possible D gene (5 bases). V lost 3 bases and J 4 bases, leaving 15 bases between the germline ends. CDR1 is SGHDN, CDR2 FVKESK, per germline. The CDR3 spans 16 residues. The CDR3 here is CASSQDPRASTGELFF. The CDR3 bases are TGTGCCAGCAGCCAGGACCCCAGGGCTAGCACCGGGGAGCTGTTTTTT.

The chain links TRBV28 to TRBJ2-7, with 7 bases that match TRBD2. This CDR3 spans 15 amino acids. Looked up from germline, CDR1 is MDHEN and CDR2 is SYDVKM. V shed 4 bases, J shed 3 bases, and the junction held 9 bases outside the gene matches. The CDR3 region is CASSSGTSAHYEQYF. The CDR3 DNA sequence: TGTGCCAGCAGTTCTGGTACTAGCGCCCACTACGAGCAGTACTTC. The full variable domain, its missing parts supplied by reference TRBV28 and TRBJ2-7, is DVKVTQSSRYLVKRTGEKVFLECVQDMDHENMFWYRQDPGLGLRLIYFSYDVKMKEKGDIPEGYSVSREKKERFSLILESASTNQTSMYLCASSSGTSAHYEQYFGPGTRLTVT.

This sequence joins TRBV4-1 and TRBJ2-5, with D hard to call. This CDR3 is built from 14 residues. V shed 4 bases and J shed 3 bases, with 12 bases lying between them. Germline V gene lookup returns CDR1 MGHRA and CDR2 YSYEKL. The DNA of the CDR3 is TGCGCCAGCAGCCCTCTAGGAAGGAAAGAGACCCAGTACTTC. This codes for CASSPLGRKETQYF.

The chain carries TRBV9 and TRBJ1-2; 7 positions match TRBD1. The CDR3 extends over 14 amino acids. Per germline, CDR1 SGDLS and CDR2 YYNGEE. V shed 1 base, J shed 3 bases, and the junction held 3 bases outside the gene matches. CDR3 sequence: CASSVNDRDYGYTF. The CDR3 nucleotides are TGTGCCAGCAGCGTAAACGACAGGGACTATGGCTACACCTTC.

The chain has TRBV9 and TRBJ2-2; 13 bases agree with TRBD2. Germline V CDR1 and CDR2: SGDLS, YYNGEE. The V segment lost 3 bases and the J segment 3 bases; nucleotides outside the gene matches: 11. The CDR3 covers 19 residues. The CDR3 protein is CASSALLAGGPGDTGELFF. The CDR3 DNA reads TGTGCCAGCAGCGCCCTACTAGCGGGAGGGCCTGGGGACACCGGGGAGCTGTTTTTT.

This clone was seen just once. V usage is TRBV30 and J usage is TRBJ2-1; D possibly matches TRBD1 or TRBD2 (5 bases each). Germline V gives CDR1 GTSNPN, CDR2 SVGIG (reference sequence). CDR3 length equals 18 residues. V lost 5 bases, J lost 0 bases, and 23 bases lay in between. CDR3 in amino acids: CAWARDPHPPSSYNEQFF. CDR3 nucleotides: TGTGCCTGGGCCCGGGACCCACACCCTCCCAGCTCCTACAATGAGCAGTTCTTC.

The V gene is TRBV11-1, the J gene TRBJ2-7, with D maybe TRBD1 (6 bases). The V end was cut by 2 bases, the J end by 3 bases, with 20 bases between. CDR3 size: 17 residues. Germline V gene lookup returns CDR1 SGHAT and CDR2 FQDESV (reference sequence). The CDR3 loop is CASSLSPEWGRFYEQYF. For the CDR3, the DNA is TGTGCCAGCAGCTTATCCCCGGAGTGGGGGCGCTTCTACGAGCAGTACTTC.

The J gene is TRBJ2-1, the V gene TRBV7-9, with D tentatively TRBD1 (6 bases). Germline loops: CDR1 SEHNR, CDR2 FQNEAQ (reference sequence). This CDR3 has 14 amino acids. V was clipped by 4 bases and J by 9 bases, with 16 bases between them. CDR3 loop: CASSYISGQTEQFF. The DNA for the CDR3 is TGTGCCAGCAGCTATATATCCGGACAGACTGAGCAGTTCTTC.

This clone was observed a few times. The V gene is TRBV10-3, the J gene TRBJ2-7; 9 bases agree with TRBD1. The germline CDR1 and CDR2 sequences are ENHRY and SYGVKD. After removal of 11 bases from V and 4 bases from J, the junction contained 21 bases not matched to a gene. CDR3 size: 17 residues. This CDR3 is CAAGDGQGRGEGYEQYF. The CDR3 coding sequence is TGTGCCGCAGGGGACGGACAGGGGCGAGGGGAGGGATACGAGCAGTACTTC.

The V gene is TRBV25-1, the J gene TRBJ1-6; tentatively, D is TRBD1 (6 bases). V lost 6 bases to trimming and J lost 5 bases, with 11 bases between them. This CDR3 is 14 amino acids long. Germline lookup yields CDR1 MGHDK and CDR2 SYGVNS. The CDR3 sequence: CASREGGNNSPLHF. The CDR3 bases are TGTGCCAGCAGAGAGGGGGGGAATAATTCACCCCTCCACTTT. Full variable domain (outside the CDR3, taken from reference TRBV25-1 and TRBJ1-6): EADIYQTPRYLVIGTGKKITLECSQTMGHDKMYWYQQDPGMELHLIHYSYGVNSTEKGDLSSESTVSRIRTEHFPLTLESARPSHTSQYLCASREGGNNSPLHFGNGTRLTVT.

This sequence joins TRBV27 and TRBJ2-7, with D maybe TRBD1 (5 bases). This CDR3 contains 15 residues. The germline V gene encodes CDR1 MNHEY and CDR2 SMNVEV (reference sequence). Trimming removed 6 bases from V and 1 base from J, with 16 bases in between. CDR3 region: CASRFQGTTSYEQYF. The CDR3 bases are TGTGCCAGCAGATTCCAGGGTACCACGTCCTACGAGCAGTACTTC.

The J gene is TRBJ1-2, the V gene TRBV5-8; TRBD1 matches 9 bases. Germline values: CDR1 SGHTS, CDR2 YDEGEE. V was clipped by 3 bases and J by 0 bases; unmatched bases: 0. CDR3 length: 14 residues. The CDR3 reads CASSWTGANYGYTF. CDR3 coding DNA: TGTGCCAGCAGCTGGACAGGGGCTAACTATGGCTACACCTTC.